This TCR beta chain emerged from a study of blood T cell repertoires in COVID-19. Study-wide context: Specimens from acute and convalescent COVID-19 originated in the United States, Italy and Spain.

Measured with immunoSEQ multiplex PCR; TCRdb has only the in-frame clones, and not every one. The data show 250,000 to 400,000 clones, with 90% seen just once and 2.5% to 3.5% held by the top ten. In germline, CDR1 is SGHTA, CDR2 FQGNSA. The ends lost 1 base at V and 6 bases at J; junction bases unmatched: 12. The CDR3 contains 19 residues. Patients from Seattle were sampled longitudinally, starting during active infection. The chain is built from TRBV7-2 and TRBJ2-3; TRBD2 agrees at 14 bases. The sample was peripheral blood. This receptor was taken from a woman aged 25 to 39 with COVID-19, enrolled during active disease. CDR3 DNA sequence: TGTGCCAGCAGCTTAGGTGGGACTAGCGGGAGTCTTGGCTGGGATACGCAGTATTTT. Amino acid sequence: CASSLGGTSGSLGWDTQYF.